The T cell receptor beta chain under discussion was sequenced for a study of identical twins. Germline CDR1 and CDR2: SGHRS and YFSETQ. There are 16 residues in the CDR3. The J segment lost 3 bases and the V segment lost 0 bases, leaving 5 bases of the junction unmatched. A word on this clonotype: Its antigen is as yet unknown.

A universal primer binding site was introduced by template switching. The final cDNA contained unique molecular identifiers. A single record per CDR3 protein comes from TCRdb applying MiXCR to the 5' RACE reads. The top ten hold 0.48% of the sample, which has around 490,000 distinct CDR3 sequences, more than 20% seen once. Overall study findings and caveats: Insertions were fewer in abundant cord blood beta clonotypes, whereas memory repertoires showed none of this pattern. The study drew conclusions from cross-sectional statistical analysis, not from following the same donors. Modelling approaches yielded underestimates of out-of-frame TCR alpha sharing between monozygotic twins.

These data were likewise used in another study, on yellow fever vaccine responses in identical twins.

V and J are TRBV5-1 and TRBJ2-7, with 11 bases matching TRBD1. The sequence came from a woman aged 18-29 years in good health. The sample was CD4+ T cells sorted from blood. Here the CDR3 DNA reads TGCGCCAGCAGCTTGGGGATCGGGACAGGGGGCTACGAGCAGTACGTC. Protein: CASSLGIGTGGYEQYV.